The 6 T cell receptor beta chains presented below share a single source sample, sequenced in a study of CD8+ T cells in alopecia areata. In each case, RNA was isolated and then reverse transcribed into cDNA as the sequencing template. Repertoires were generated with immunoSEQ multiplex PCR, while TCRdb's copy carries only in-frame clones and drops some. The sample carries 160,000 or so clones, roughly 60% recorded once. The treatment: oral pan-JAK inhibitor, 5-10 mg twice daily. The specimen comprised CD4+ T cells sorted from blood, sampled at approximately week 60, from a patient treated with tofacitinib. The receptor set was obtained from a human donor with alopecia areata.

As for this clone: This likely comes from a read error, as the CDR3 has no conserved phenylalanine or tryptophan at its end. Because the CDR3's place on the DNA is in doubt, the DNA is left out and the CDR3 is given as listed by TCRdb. The CDR3 is CASSTRDRVTVL. V gene TRBV2 combines with J gene TRBJ2-3; TRBD1 was called by the table and not checked on the DNA. With termini counted, the CDR3 has 12 amino acids. Germline assignment: CDR1 SNHLY and CDR2 FYNNEI.

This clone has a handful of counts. The CDR3 sequence is CASSTPGDNYGYTF. The CDR3 DNA follows: TGTGCCAGTAGTACCCCCGGGGATAACTATGGCTACACCTTC. V gene TRBV19 combines with J gene TRBJ1-2; no clear D. Germline-derived CDR1 and CDR2 are LNHDA and SQIVND (reference sequence). V shed 4 bases and J shed 1 base, with 10 bases lying between them. The CDR3 consists of 14 residues. Full variable domain (outside the CDR3, taken from reference TRBV19 and TRBJ1-2): DGGITQSPKYLFRKEGQNVTLSCEQNLNHDAMYWYRQDPGQGLRLIYYSQIVNDFQKGDIAEGYSVSREKKESFPLTVTSAQKNPTAFYLCASSTPGDNYGYTFGSGTRLTVV.

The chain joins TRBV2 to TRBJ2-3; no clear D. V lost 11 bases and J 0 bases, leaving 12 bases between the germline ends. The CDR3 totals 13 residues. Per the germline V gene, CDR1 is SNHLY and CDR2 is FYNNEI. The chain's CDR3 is CAWAERSTDTQYF. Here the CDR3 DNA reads TGTGCCTGGGCTGAAAGAAGCACAGATACGCAGTATTTT.

This CDR3 reads CSARDNYEQYF. The DNA for the CDR3 is TGCAGCGCCCGGGACAACTACGAGCAGTACTTC. This sequence joins TRBV29-1 and TRBJ2-7; tentatively, D is TRBD1 (6 bases). Germline CDR1 SQVTM, CDR2 ANQGSEA. V was trimmed by 7 bases and J by 3 bases, leaving 10 bases between them. The CDR3 covers 11 residues.

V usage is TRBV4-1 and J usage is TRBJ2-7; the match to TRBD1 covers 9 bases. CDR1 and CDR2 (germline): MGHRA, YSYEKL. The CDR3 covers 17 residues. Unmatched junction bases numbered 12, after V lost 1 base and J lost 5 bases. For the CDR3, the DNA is TGCGCCAGCAGCCAAGGGGGGCCGAGGACAGGGGCTGACGAGCAGTACTTC. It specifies CASSQGGPRTGADEQYF.

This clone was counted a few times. The CDR3 DNA is TGTGCCAGCAGCCCGACGAATGGAGCGGGGGGGCCAAATACGCAGTATTTT. Translation gives CASSPTNGAGGPNTQYF. The V and J genes are TRBV4-2 and TRBJ2-3; TRBD2 matches at 10 bases. This CDR3 is built from 17 residues. V lost 4 bases to trimming and J lost 7 bases; unmatched junction nucleotides: 14. In germline, CDR1 is LGHNA, CDR2 YNFKEQ.